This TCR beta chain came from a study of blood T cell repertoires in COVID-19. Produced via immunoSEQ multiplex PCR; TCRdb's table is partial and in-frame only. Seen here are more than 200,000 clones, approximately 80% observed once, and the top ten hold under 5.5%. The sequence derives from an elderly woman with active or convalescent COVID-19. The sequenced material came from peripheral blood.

CDR3 nucleotide sequence: TGCGCCAGCAGCCAAGATCCTAGCGGGAGGGTGCCGTATTTT. Its protein product is CASSQDPSGRVPYF. The chain couples TRBV4-1 to TRBJ2-3; 12 nucleotides agree with TRBD2. The CDR3 length is 14 residues. Germline lookup yields CDR1 MGHRA and CDR2 YSYEKL. V shed 0 bases and J 14 bases; nucleotides not matched to a gene: 6.